This entry is about one T cell receptor (beta chain). The source of the sample is a study of blood T cell repertoires in COVID-19. Study information: Samples representing acute and convalescent COVID-19 were sourced from the United States, Italy and Spain. T cells, B-cell-depleted T cells, or PBMCs provided the cDNA or gDNA that served as material.

Per the authors' pipeline: Amplification of reference gene primers provided the estimated nucleated cell counts. Using immunoSEQ multiplex PCR, the repertoire was profiled, and TCRdb retains in-frame clones only, with some absent. V and J calls and clone size are those listed in that table; D and trimming were worked out from the DNA. The data contain about half a million clones, approximately 85% of them singletons. V shed 4 bases and J 5 bases; nucleotides not matched to a gene: 9. The V gene's germline CDR1 is MGHRA and CDR2 YSYEKL. This CDR3 comprises 16 residues. This chain joins TRBV4-1 and TRBJ2-5, with 11 bases identical to TRBD2. Specimen: peripheral blood. This TCR derives from a human donor in a cohort sampled during active COVID-19. The CDR3 here is CASSPTKTSGMETQYF. CDR3 bases: TGCGCCAGCAGCCCTACAAAGACTAGCGGGATGGAGACCCAGTACTTC.